Listed below are T cell receptor beta chains from one sample, sequenced in a study of blood T cell repertoires in COVID-19. Method: immunoSEQ multiplex PCR; TCRdb's copy keeps in-frame clones and lacks some. The sample gives 300,000 to 350,000 clones, almost 90% of which show up once; 3.5% to 4.5% is in the top ten. The sample comprised PBMCs or T cells enriched from blood (not recorded which). The receptors shown here come from a woman in her late teens or twenties with acute COVID-19. The CDR3 runs from the conserved cysteine through the conserved F or W. D genes are given only for firm matches. Only some rows state a clone size, as once, few, many or a class for expanded clones.

v_call	clone_size	j_call	d_call	cdr3_aa	cdr3_nt
TRBV15	-	TRBJ1-5	-	CAISPRRDQPQHF	TGTGCCATCAGTCCCCGCAGGGATCAGCCCCAGCATTTT
TRBV11-2	-	TRBJ1-1	-	CASSYSPNTEAFF	TGTGCCAGCAGCTATTCCCCAAACACTGAAGCTTTCTTT
TRBV19	-	TRBJ1-1	-	CASSMARSIMNTEAFF	TGTGCCAGTAGTATGGCCAGGTCCATCATGAACACTGAAGCTTTCTTT
TRBV2	-	TRBJ1-3	-	CASLGSSGNTIYF	TGTGCCAGCCTAGGAAGCTCTGGAAACACCATATATTTT
TRBV3-1/TRBV3-2	-	TRBJ2-3	TRBD2	CASSPNLRLAGTTDTQYF	TGTGCCAGCAGCCCCAATCTTCGACTAGCGGGAACCACAGATACGCAGTATTTT
TRBV11-2	-	TRBJ1-2	-	CASSLRLQESYGYTF	TGTGCCAGCAGCTTACGCTTACAGGAATCCTATGGCTACACCTTC
TRBV6-4	-	TRBJ1-2	-	CASAGGYTF	TGTGCCAGCGCAGGGGGCTACACCTTC
TRBV18	-	TRBJ2-3	TRBD2	CASSPRGLAGITDTQYF	TGTGCCAGCTCACCCAGAGGACTAGCGGGAATCACAGATACGCAGTATTTT
TRBV5-1	-	TRBJ1-1	-	CASSLTRATMNTEAFF	TGCGCCAGCAGCTTGACGCGGGCTACTATGAACACTGAAGCTTTCTTT
TRBV11-2	-	TRBJ1-6	TRBD1	CASSLGTGDNSPLHF	TGTGCCAGCAGCTTAGGAACAGGGGATAATTCACCCCTCCACTTT
TRBV27	few	TRBJ1-1	-	CASSWAGAGTEAFF	TGTGCCAGCAGTTGGGCAGGGGCTGGGACTGAAGCTTTCTTT
TRBV27	-	TRBJ2-7	TRBD1	CASSLTGGGYEQYF	TGTGCCAGCAGTTTAACAGGGGGAGGCTACGAGCAGTACTTC
TRBV19	once	TRBJ1-1	-	CASYPFGGRQHYNTEAFF	TGTGCCAGTTACCCTTTCGGAGGGAGGCAACATTATAACACTGAAGCTTTCTTT
TRBV10-3	-	TRBJ2-3	-	CATRRTARLSISDTQYF	TGTGCCACCAGAAGGACAGCACGCTTGAGTATCTCAGATACGCAGTATTTT
TRBV10-3	-	TRBJ2-3	TRBD1	CATSGQVGDTQYF	TGTGCCACCTCCGGACAGGTGGGAGATACGCAGTATTTT
TRBV28	once	TRBJ2-7	TRBD2	CASSTAGGPVLYEQYF	TGTGCCAGCAGTACCGCGGGAGGGCCGGTTTTGTACGAGCAGTACTTC
TRBV28	many	TRBJ2-1	-	CASRTARGSQGYNEQFF	TGTGCCAGCAGGACCGCCCGGGGGAGTCAGGGTTACAATGAGCAGTTCTTC
TRBV30	-	TRBJ1-1	TRBD1	CAWNRGLFRRTEAFF	TGTGCCTGGAACAGGGGTTTGTTTCGGAGGACTGAAGCTTTCTTT
TRBV28	-	TRBJ2-5	TRBD1	CASIESGTGFETQYF	TGTGCCAGCATTGAATCCGGGACAGGGTTCGAGACCCAGTACTTC
TRBV4-2	-	TRBJ1-5	-	CASSQEDSSNQPQHF	TGTGCCAGCAGCCAAGAGGACAGCAGCAATCAGCCCCAGCATTTT
TRBV7-3	-	TRBJ1-1	TRBD1	CASSPRTGLRIPEAFF	TGTGCCAGCAGCCCTAGGACAGGTTTGAGAATCCCTGAAGCTTTCTTT
TRBV12-3/TRBV12-4	-	TRBJ2-1	-	CASRIRDYNEQFF	TGTGCCAGCAGAATCAGGGACTACAATGAGCAGTTCTTC